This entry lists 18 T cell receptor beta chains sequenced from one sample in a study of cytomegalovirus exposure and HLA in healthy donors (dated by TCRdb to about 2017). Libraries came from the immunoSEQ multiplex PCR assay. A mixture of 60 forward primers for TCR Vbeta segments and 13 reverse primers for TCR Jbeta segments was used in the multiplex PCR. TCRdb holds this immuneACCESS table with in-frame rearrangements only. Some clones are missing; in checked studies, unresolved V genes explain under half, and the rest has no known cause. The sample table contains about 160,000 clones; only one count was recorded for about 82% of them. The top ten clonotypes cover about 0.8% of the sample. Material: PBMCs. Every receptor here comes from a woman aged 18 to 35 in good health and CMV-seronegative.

CDR3 region: CASSLWMQGVTNTEAFF. The CDR3 DNA follows: TGTGCCAGCAGTTTATGGATGCAGGGCGTGACGAACACTGAAGCTTTCTTT. The rearrangement links TRBV28 to TRBJ1-1, with TRBD1 as a possible D gene (5 bases). Per the germline V gene, CDR1 is MDHEN and CDR2 is SYDVKM. Trimming pared 0 bases from V and 1 base from J, leaving 15 bases between. The CDR3 consists of 17 residues.

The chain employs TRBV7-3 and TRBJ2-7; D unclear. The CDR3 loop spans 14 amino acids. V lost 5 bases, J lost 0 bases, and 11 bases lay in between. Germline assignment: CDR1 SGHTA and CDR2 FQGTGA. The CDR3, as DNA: TGTGCCAGCAGCCCTCATCCCAGCTCCTACGAGCAGTACTTC. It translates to CASSPHPSSYEQYF.

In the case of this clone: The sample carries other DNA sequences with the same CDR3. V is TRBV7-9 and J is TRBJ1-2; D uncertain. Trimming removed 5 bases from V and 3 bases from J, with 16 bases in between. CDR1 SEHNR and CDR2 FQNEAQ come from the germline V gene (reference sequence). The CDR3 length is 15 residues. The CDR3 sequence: CASSPLPGIDYGYTF. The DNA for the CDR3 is TGTGCCAGCAGCCCTCTACCCGGGATTGACTATGGCTACACCTTC.

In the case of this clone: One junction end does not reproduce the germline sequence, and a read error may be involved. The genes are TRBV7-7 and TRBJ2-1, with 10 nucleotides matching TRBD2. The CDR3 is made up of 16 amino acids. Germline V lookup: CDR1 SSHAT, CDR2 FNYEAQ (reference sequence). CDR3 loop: CASSLVASGRGGEQFF. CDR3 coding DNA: TGTGCTAGCAGCTTAGTGGCTAGCGGGAGAGGGGGTGAGCAGTTCTTC.

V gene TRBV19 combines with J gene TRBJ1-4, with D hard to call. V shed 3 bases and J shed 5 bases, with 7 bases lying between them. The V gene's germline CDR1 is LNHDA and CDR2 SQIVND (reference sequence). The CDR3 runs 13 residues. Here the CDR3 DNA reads TGTGCCAGTAGTATGAGGTTAAATGAAAAACTGTTTTTT. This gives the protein CASSMRLNEKLFF.

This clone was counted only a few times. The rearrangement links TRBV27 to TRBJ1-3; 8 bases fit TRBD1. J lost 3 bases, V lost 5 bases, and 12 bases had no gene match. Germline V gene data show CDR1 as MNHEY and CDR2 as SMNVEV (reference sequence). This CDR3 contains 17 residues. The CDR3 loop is CASSPSPGGIGGNTIYF. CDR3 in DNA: TGTGCCAGCAGTCCCTCCCCAGGGGGCATCGGTGGAAACACCATATATTTT.

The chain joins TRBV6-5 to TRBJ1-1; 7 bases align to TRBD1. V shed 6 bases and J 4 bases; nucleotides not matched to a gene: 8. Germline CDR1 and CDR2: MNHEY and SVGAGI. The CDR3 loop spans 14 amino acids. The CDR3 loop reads CASSQGEASTEAFF. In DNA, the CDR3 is TGTGCCAGCAGCCAGGGGGAGGCGAGCACTGAAGCTTTCTTT.

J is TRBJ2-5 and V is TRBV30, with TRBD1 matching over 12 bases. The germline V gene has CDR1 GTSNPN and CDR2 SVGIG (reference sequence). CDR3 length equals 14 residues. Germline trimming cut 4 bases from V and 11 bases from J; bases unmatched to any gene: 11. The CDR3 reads CAWTEGQGAGEQYF. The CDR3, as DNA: TGTGCCTGGACCGAGGGACAGGGGGCAGGAGAGCAGTACTTC.

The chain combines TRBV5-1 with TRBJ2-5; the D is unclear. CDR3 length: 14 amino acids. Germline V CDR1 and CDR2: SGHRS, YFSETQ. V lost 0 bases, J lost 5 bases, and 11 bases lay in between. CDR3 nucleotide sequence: TGCGCCAGCAGCTTGGATCCTAGTTCTGAGACCCAGTACTTC. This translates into CASSLDPSSETQYF.

The CDR3 loop is CASSSGTGPNSPLHF. The CDR3, as DNA: TGTGCCAGCAGTTCGGGGACAGGCCCTAATTCACCCCTCCACTTT. This chain connects TRBV6-1 to TRBJ1-6; TRBD1 matches 8 bases. The CDR3 consists of 15 residues. With V trimmed by 5 bases and J by 6 bases, 6 bases remained unmatched. The V gene's germline CDR1 is MNHNS and CDR2 SASEGT.

The CDR3 is CASSPSLNEKLFF. CDR3 DNA sequence: TGTGCCAGCAGTCCCTCTCTTAATGAAAAACTGTTTTTT. This chain joins TRBV9 and TRBJ1-4; no clear D gene. This CDR3 contains 13 residues. The germline V gene encodes CDR1 SGDLS and CDR2 YYNGEE. Trimming removed 5 bases at V and 4 bases at J, with 9 bases between.

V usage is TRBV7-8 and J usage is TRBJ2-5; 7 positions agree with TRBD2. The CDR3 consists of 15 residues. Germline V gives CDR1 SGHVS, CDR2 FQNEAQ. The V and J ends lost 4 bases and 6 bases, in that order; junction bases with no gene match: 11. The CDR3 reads CASSSLAVIEQTQYF. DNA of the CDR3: TGTGCCAGCAGCTCTCTAGCGGTGATAGAGCAGACCCAGTACTTC.

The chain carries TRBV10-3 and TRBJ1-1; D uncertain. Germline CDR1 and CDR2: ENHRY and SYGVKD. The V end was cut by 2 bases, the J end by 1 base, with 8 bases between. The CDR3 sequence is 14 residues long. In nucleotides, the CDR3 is TGTGCCATCAGTGAGGATCGGGGGAACACTGAAGCTTTCTTT. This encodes CAISEDRGNTEAFF.

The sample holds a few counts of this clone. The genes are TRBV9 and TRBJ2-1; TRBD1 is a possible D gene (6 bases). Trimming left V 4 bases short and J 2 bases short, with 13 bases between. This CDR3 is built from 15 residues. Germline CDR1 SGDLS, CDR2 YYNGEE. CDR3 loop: CASSPRQDAYNEQFF. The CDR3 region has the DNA TGTGCCAGCAGCCCCCGACAGGATGCCTACAATGAGCAGTTCTTC.

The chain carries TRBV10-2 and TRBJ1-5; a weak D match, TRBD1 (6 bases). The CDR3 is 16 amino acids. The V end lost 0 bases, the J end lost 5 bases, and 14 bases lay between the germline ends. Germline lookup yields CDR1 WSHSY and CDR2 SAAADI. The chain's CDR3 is CASSESTRDIHQPQHF. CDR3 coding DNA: TGCGCCAGCAGTGAGTCGACTCGGGACATACATCAGCCCCAGCATTTT.

CDR3 DNA sequence: TGTGCCTGGAGTAGATACAGAAGCAACACTGAAGCTTTCTTT. This translates into CAWSRYRSNTEAFF. This chain uses TRBV30 with TRBJ1-1; D call uncertain. The V end was cut by 2 bases, the J end by 2 bases, with 12 bases between. Germline loops: CDR1 GTSNPN, CDR2 SVGIG (reference sequence). The CDR3 is 14 amino acids.

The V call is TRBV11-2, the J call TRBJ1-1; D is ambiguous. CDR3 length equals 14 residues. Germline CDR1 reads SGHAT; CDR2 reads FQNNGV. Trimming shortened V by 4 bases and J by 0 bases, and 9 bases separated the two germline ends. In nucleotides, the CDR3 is TGTGCCAGCAGCTCATCGGTTCTGAACACTGAAGCTTTCTTT. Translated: CASSSSVLNTEAFF.

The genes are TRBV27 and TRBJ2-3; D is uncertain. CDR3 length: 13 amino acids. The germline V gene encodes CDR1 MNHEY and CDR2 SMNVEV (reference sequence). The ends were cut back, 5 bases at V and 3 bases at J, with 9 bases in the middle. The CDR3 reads CASSKFSTDTQYF. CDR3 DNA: TGTGCCAGCAGTAAGTTTAGTACAGATACGCAGTATTTT.